These 25 T cell receptor beta chains share one sample of origin, sequenced in a study of regulatory T cells in long-lasting Graves disease. Indicated time point: newly diagnosed GD, antithyroid drugs for less than 3 months. RNA extracted from PBMCs served as the sequencing template. Researchers made TCR beta libraries by using iRepertoire HTBI primers and running Arm-PCR on CDR3 regions. TCRdb itself ran the multiplex PCR reads through MiXCR, one entry per CDR3 protein. The table lists more than 300,000 distinct CDR3 sequences, about a sixth of them singletons. The sample was also reused in another study, on T cells in Graves' hyperthyroidism and ophthalmopathy.

Sequenced here: peripheral blood mononuclear cells (PBMCs), sampled at new diagnosis, from a patient treated with antithyroid drugs. All receptors come from a woman younger than 35 with Graves disease.

A single count supports this clonotype. Possible read error: a much larger clone is one base away. The V gene is TRBV30, the J gene TRBJ1-5, with D possibly being TRBD1 (6 bases). Germline CDR1 reads GTSNPN; CDR2 reads SVGIG (reference sequence). V was pared by 2 bases and J by 7 bases, with 12 bases between. The CDR3 contains 13 residues. The CDR3 is CAWSLQGVQPQHF. CDR3 bases: TGTGCCTGGAGTCTACAGGGAGTGCAGCCCCAGCATTTT.

This clonotype was seen repeatedly, ten times or more. The gene calls are TRBV3-1 and TRBJ2-3; D might be TRBD2 (7 bases). The CDR3 consists of 15 residues. V was trimmed by 6 bases and J by 2 bases, leaving 15 bases between them. The germline V gene has CDR1 LGHDT and CDR2 YNNKEL (reference sequence). This CDR3 reads CASRRGGRDTDTQYF. The CDR3 nucleotides read TGTGCCAGCAGAAGGGGGGGCAGGGACACAGATACGCAGTATTTT.

This clonotype came up many times. The germline gene is not matched at one end of the junction; a read error may be the cause. The genes are TRBV16 and TRBJ1-5, with TRBD1 identical over 7 bases. This CDR3 contains 14 residues. Germline CDR1 is KGHSY and CDR2 is FQNENV. The CDR3 nucleotides are TGTGCCAGCAGCCAATGGACAGGCAAACAGCCCCAGCATTTT. This codes for CASSQWTGKQPQHF.

This chain connects TRBV7-2 to TRBJ2-7, with D tentatively TRBD1 (6 bases). Trimming shortened V by 1 base and J by 3 bases, and 16 bases separated the two germline ends. Germline V gene sequence: CDR1 SGHTA, CDR2 FQGNSA. The CDR3 consists of 16 residues. As DNA, the CDR3 is TGTGCCAGCAGCTTAGTGTTCGCAGGGGCCAACTACGAGCAGTACTTC. It yields the protein CASSLVFAGANYEQYF.

The chain has TRBV19 and TRBJ2-6, with 8 positions matching TRBD1. V was pared by 3 bases and J by 0 bases, with 7 bases of the junction left unmatched. CDR1 is LNHDA, CDR2 SQIVND, per germline (reference sequence). The CDR3 consists of 18 residues. As DNA, the CDR3 is TGTGCCAGTAGTATGATACAGGGGGTTAGCTCTGGGGCCAACGTCCTGACTTTC. Translated: CASSMIQGVSSGANVLTF.

CDR3 protein: CASSVQFYEQYF. The CDR3 nucleotides are TGTGCCAGCAGTGTCCAATTCTACGAGCAGTACTTC. The J gene is TRBJ2-7, the V gene TRBV25-1; D is ambiguous. Germline V gives CDR1 MGHDK, CDR2 SYGVNS. Trimming left V 4 bases short and J 3 bases short, with 7 bases between. The CDR3 is 12 amino acids.

This clonotype was recorded a few times. This rearrangement joins TRBV19 to TRBJ2-2, with D uncertain. V shed 5 bases and J shed 6 bases, with 7 bases lying between them. From germline, CDR1 is LNHDA and CDR2 SQIVND (reference sequence). This CDR3 has 12 amino acids. The CDR3 is CASSPWPGELFF. The CDR3 bases are TGTGCCAGTAGTCCATGGCCCGGGGAGCTGTTTTTT.

This clonotype was found many times. The chain carries TRBV5-1 and TRBJ2-5; TRBD2 agrees at 9 bases. With 1 base clipped from V and 2 bases from J, the junction kept 0 bases outside the gene matches. CDR1 is SGHRS and CDR2 is YFSETQ in the germline V gene. The CDR3 totals 14 residues. Here the CDR3 reads CASSLLAGQETQYF. CDR3 in DNA: TGCGCCAGCAGCTTGCTAGCGGGGCAAGAGACCCAGTACTTC. Full variable domain (rest looked up from reference TRBV5-1 and TRBJ2-5): KAGVTQTPRYLIKTRGQQVTLSCSPISGHRSVSWYQQTPGQGLQFLFEYFSETQRNKGNFPGRFSGRQFSNSRSEMNVSTLELGDSALYLCASSLLAGQETQYFGPGTRLLVL.

The chain has TRBV19 and TRBJ2-1, with a weak D call TRBD1 (6 bases). V lost 7 bases, J lost 9 bases, and 16 bases lay in between. Germline CDR1 and CDR2: LNHDA and SQIVND (reference sequence). The length of the CDR3 is 13 residues. The CDR3 DNA reads as TGTGCCAGTAAACGGACCAGGGGTAGTGAGCAGTTCTTC. Translating it yields CASKRTRGSEQFF.

This clonotype has only a few counts. V is TRBV7-9 and J is TRBJ1-6, with D possibly matching TRBD1 (5 bases). The germline V gene encodes CDR1 SEHNR and CDR2 FQNEAQ (reference sequence). This CDR3 region has 15 residues. V was shortened by 5 bases and J by 5 bases, with 13 bases between the two germline ends. In nucleotides, the CDR3 is TGTGCCAGCAGCCCAGCGGGACCGGATAATTCACCCCTCCACTTT. Translating it yields CASSPAGPDNSPLHF.

A few counts support this clonotype. The chain couples TRBV7-2 to TRBJ2-1, with 14 bases aligning to TRBD2. This CDR3 comprises 19 residues. In germline, CDR1 is SGHTA, CDR2 FQGNSA. The ends lost 4 bases at V and 0 bases at J; junction bases unmatched: 8. The CDR3 nucleotides are TGTGCCAGCAGCTCCCCGGGACTAGCGGGGGAGTCCTCCTACAATGAGCAGTTCTTC. Residues: CASSSPGLAGESSYNEQFF.

This clonotype appeared many times. The chain employs TRBV3-1 and TRBJ2-7; no clear D. CDR3 size: 13 residues. CDR1 and CDR2 (germline): LGHDT, YNNKEL (reference sequence). V lost 0 bases to trimming and J lost 3 bases, with 6 bases between them. CDR3 loop: CASSQDTSYEQYF. The CDR3 region has the DNA TGTGCCAGCAGCCAAGATACCAGCTACGAGCAGTACTTC.

In regard to this clonotype: One end of the junction does not line up with germline, which may come from a read error. The genes are TRBV28 and TRBJ2-7; 7 bases line up with TRBD1. Germline CDR1 reads MDHEN; CDR2 reads SYDVKM. There are 13 residues in the CDR3. CDR3 nucleotides: TGTGCCAGCAGTGAAAGGGACAGAGGTTGGGCCCTATTC. Translating it yields CASSERDRGWALF.

Details on this clonotype: This sequence may be a read error, since a much larger clone differs from it by one base. The chain carries TRBV5-1 and TRBJ2-7; perhaps TRBD2 as D (5 bases). CDR3 length: 13 amino acids. The V gene's germline CDR1 is SGHRS and CDR2 YFSETQ. For the CDR3, the DNA is TGCGCCAGCAGCATCACTAGTTCCTACGAGCAGCACTTC. Residues: CASSITSSYEQHF.

The DNA of the CDR3 is TGTGCCAGCAGCCAAGGTGTCAGGGGCAGCTCCTACAATGAGCAGTTCTTC. It is translated as CASSQGVRGSSYNEQFF. The chain couples TRBV3-1 to TRBJ2-1; a weak D match, TRBD1 (6 bases). The CDR3 runs 17 residues. With 1 base removed from V and 0 bases from J, the gap between germline ends came to 13 bases. Germline V gene lookup returns CDR1 LGHDT and CDR2 YNNKEL (reference sequence).

The J gene is TRBJ1-1, the V gene TRBV6-2 or TRBV6-3, with no clear D. This CDR3 is 16 amino acids long. Trimming removed 5 bases from V and 0 bases from J, with 16 bases in between. CDR1 and CDR2 from the germline V gene are MNHEY and SVGEGT. CDR3 coding DNA: TGTGCCAGCAGTACCTCTTATGGGAGGATGAACACTGAAGCTTTCTTT. This codes for CASSTSYGRMNTEAFF.

This clonotype turned up a few times. The V call is TRBV6-1, the J call TRBJ2-1; weak D call: TRBD2 (6 bases). Germline-derived CDR1 and CDR2 are MNHNS and SASEGT. Trimming left V 8 bases short and J 2 bases short, with 13 bases between. The CDR3 is 14 amino acids. DNA of the CDR3: TGTGCCAGCTCGGACCCGGGAGCCTACAATGAGCAGTTCTTC. It translates to CASSDPGAYNEQFF.

This clonotype showed up many times. The chain couples TRBV11-2 to TRBJ1-3; possibly TRBD1 for D (6 bases). Germline CDR1 SGHAT, CDR2 FQNNGV. The CDR3 is 17 residues long. V lost 2 bases and J lost 0, with 14 bases in between. CDR3 sequence reads: CASSLKGGGLSGNTIYF. The CDR3 DNA follows: TGTGCCAGCAGCTTAAAGGGGGGCGGTCTCTCTGGAAACACCATATATTTT.

This clonotype was seen a few times. V usage is TRBV14 and J usage is TRBJ2-1; D is perhaps TRBD1 or TRBD2 (6 bases each). Germline assignment: CDR1 SGHDN and CDR2 FVKESK. The CDR3 is 16 amino acids. Trimming took 4 bases from V and 5 from J, leaving 18 bases between them. The CDR3 region has the DNA TGTGCCAGCAGCCGACAGTGGGGGGCTGCCAACAATGAGCAGTTCTTC. This translates into CASSRQWGAANNEQFF.

This clonotype was detected ten times or more. The CDR3 protein is CAISPGAETQYF. The CDR3, as DNA: TGTGCCATCAGCCCAGGAGCAGAGACCCAGTACTTC. V gene TRBV10-3 combines with J gene TRBJ2-5; D gene uncertain. Trimming shortened V by 6 bases and J by 4 bases, and 9 bases separated the two germline ends. The CDR3 covers 12 residues. In germline, CDR1 is ENHRY, CDR2 SYGVKD.

This clonotype was recorded at least ten times. The chain joins TRBV18 to TRBJ1-1; the D gene is possibly TRBD1 (6 bases). The germline gives CDR1 KGHSH, CDR2 LQKENI. This CDR3 is 15 amino acids long. V lost 2 bases to trimming and J lost 4 bases, with 14 bases between them. The CDR3 reads CASSPVAQGGTEAFF. CDR3 nucleotide sequence: TGTGCCAGCTCACCAGTCGCACAGGGAGGCACTGAAGCTTTCTTT.

This clonotype was picked up a small number of times. This sequence joins TRBV5-4 and TRBJ1-1; D remains ambiguous. The CDR3 is 12 amino acids. Germline V CDR1 and CDR2: SGHNT, YYREEE (reference sequence). The V and J ends lost 0 bases and 7 bases respectively, with 7 bases between them. The CDR3 is CASSLANSEAFF. CDR3 DNA: TGTGCCAGCAGCTTGGCGAATAGTGAAGCTTTCTTT.

The chain couples TRBV3-1 to TRBJ2-7; TRBD2 aligns across 7 bases. The germline V gene encodes CDR1 LGHDT and CDR2 YNNKEL (reference sequence). This CDR3 is 16 amino acids long. The V gene end was trimmed by 0 bases and the J gene end by 7 bases; junction bases not matched to a gene: 12. The CDR3, as DNA: TGTGCCAGCAGCCAAGAGTGGGAGGGGACGGCCGGGGAGCAGTACTTC. The encoded protein is CASSQEWEGTAGEQYF.

The rearrangement links TRBV2 to TRBJ1-2, with 11 nucleotides matching TRBD1. The J segment lost 4 bases and the V segment lost 9 bases, leaving 10 bases of the junction unmatched. Germline loops: CDR1 SNHLY, CDR2 FYNNEI. CDR3 length: 15 amino acids. The CDR3 loop is CASSTTGTGGYGYTF. DNA of the CDR3: TGTGCCAGTAGTACCACCGGGACAGGGGGCTATGGCTACACCTTC.

This clonotype was found once. A read error may explain this, as a much larger clone is one base away. V gene TRBV5-1 combines with J gene TRBJ2-7, with 9 bases fitting TRBD2. The V segment lost 0 bases and the J segment 8 bases; nucleotides outside the gene matches: 6. Germline values: CDR1 SGHRS, CDR2 YFSETQ. The CDR3 runs to 14 residues. The CDR3 coding sequence is TGCGCCAGCAGCTTGGCTAGCGGGGTTAACAAGCAGTACTTC. Its translation: CASSLASGVNKQYF.